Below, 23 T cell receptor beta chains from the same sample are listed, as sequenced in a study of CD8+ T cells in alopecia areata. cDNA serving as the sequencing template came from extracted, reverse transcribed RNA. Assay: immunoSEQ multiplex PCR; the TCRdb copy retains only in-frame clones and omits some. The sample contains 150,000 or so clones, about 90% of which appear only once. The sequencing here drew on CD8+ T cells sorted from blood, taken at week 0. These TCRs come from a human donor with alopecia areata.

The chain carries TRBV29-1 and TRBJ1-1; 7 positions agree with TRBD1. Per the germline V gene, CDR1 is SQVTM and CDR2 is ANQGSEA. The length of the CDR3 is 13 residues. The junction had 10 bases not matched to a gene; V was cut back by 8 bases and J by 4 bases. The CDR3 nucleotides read TGCAGCACCCGAGGGGGCGAAAGCACTGAAGCTTTCTTT. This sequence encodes CSTRGGESTEAFF.

The chain's CDR3 is CASSLEGATEAFF. DNA for the CDR3: TGTGCCAGCAGCTTGGAGGGCGCCACTGAAGCTTTCTTT. V and J are TRBV5-4 and TRBJ1-1; no definite D call. The CDR3 is 13 residues long. V lost 0 bases and J lost 4, with 7 bases in between. Germline V CDR1 and CDR2: SGHNT, YYREEE (reference sequence).

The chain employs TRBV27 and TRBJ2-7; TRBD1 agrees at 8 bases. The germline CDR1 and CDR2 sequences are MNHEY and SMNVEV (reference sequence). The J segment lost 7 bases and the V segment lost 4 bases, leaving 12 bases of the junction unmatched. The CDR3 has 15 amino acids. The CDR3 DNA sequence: TGTGCCAGCAGTTGGTCGGGTCAGGGGGCGAGTGAGCAGTACTTC. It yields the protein CASSWSGQGASEQYF.

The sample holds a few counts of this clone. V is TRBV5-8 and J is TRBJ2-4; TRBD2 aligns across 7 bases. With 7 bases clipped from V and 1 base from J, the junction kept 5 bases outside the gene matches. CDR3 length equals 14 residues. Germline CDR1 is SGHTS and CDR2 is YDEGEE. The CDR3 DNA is TGTGCCAGCTTGGGGAGGGTCGCCAAAAACATTCAGTACTTC. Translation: CASLGRVAKNIQYF.

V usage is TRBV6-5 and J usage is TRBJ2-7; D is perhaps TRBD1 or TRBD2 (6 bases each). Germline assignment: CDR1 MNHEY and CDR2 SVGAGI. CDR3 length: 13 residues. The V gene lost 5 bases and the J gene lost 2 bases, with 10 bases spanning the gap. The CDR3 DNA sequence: TGTGCCAGCAGTGAAAGGGGGGCCTACGAGCAGTACTTC. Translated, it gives CASSERGAYEQYF.

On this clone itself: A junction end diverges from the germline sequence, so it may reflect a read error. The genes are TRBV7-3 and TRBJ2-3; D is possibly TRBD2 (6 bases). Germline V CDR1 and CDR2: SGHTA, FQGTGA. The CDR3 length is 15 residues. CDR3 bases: TGTGCCAGCAGCGTAACTGGGACTGACTTTGATACGCAGTATTTT. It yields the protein CASSVTGTDFDTQYF.

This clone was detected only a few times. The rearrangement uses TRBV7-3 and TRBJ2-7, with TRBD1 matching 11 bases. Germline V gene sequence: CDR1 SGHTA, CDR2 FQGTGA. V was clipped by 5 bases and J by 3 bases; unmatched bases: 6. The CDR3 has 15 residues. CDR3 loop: CASSPTGQGDYEQYF. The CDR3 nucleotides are TGTGCCAGCAGCCCGACGGGACAGGGGGACTACGAGCAGTACTTC.

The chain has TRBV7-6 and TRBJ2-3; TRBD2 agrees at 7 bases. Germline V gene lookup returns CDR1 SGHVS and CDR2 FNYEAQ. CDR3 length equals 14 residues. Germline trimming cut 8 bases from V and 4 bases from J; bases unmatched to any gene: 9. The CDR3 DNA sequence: TGTGCCAGCTCTCCACGGGGAGGGGCAGATACGCAGTATTTT. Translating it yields CASSPRGGADTQYF. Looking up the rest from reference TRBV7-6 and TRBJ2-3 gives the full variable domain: GAGVSQSPRYKVTKRGQDVALRCDPISGHVSLYWYRQALGQGPEFLTYFNYEAQQDKSGLPNDRFSAERPEGSISTLTIQRTEQRDSAMYRCASSPRGGADTQYFGPGTRLTVL.

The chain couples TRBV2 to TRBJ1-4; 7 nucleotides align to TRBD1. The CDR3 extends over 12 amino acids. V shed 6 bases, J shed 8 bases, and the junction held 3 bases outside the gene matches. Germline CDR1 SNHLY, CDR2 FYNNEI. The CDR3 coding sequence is TGTGCCAGCAGGGACAGGTGGGAAAAACTGTTTTTT. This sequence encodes CASRDRWEKLFF.

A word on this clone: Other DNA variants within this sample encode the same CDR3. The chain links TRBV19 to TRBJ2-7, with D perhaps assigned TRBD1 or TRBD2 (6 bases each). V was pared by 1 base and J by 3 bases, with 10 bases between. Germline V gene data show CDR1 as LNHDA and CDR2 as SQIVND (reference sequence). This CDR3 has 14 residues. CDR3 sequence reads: CASSIARGGYEQYF. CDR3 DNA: TGTGCCAGTAGTATAGCCAGGGGAGGCTACGAGCAGTACTTC.

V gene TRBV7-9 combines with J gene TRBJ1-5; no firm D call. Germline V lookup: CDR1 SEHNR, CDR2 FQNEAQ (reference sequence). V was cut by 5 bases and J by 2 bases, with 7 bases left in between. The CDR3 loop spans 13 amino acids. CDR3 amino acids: CASSPGGNQPQHF. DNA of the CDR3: TGTGCCAGCAGCCCCGGGGGCAATCAGCCCCAGCATTTT.

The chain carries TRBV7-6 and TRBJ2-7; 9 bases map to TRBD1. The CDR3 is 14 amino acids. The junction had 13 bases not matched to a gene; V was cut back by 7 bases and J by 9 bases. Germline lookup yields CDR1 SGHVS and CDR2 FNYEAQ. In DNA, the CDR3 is TGTGCCAGCATGTCGGACAGGGGTCCCTCCCGGCAGTACTTC. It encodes CASMSDRGPSRQYF.

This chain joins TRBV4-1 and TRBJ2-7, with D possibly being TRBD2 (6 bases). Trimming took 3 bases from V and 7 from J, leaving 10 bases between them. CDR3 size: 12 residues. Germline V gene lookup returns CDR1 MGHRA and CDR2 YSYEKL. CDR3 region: CASSQGAGEQYF. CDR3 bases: TGCGCCAGCAGCCAGGGTGCGGGGGAGCAGTACTTC.

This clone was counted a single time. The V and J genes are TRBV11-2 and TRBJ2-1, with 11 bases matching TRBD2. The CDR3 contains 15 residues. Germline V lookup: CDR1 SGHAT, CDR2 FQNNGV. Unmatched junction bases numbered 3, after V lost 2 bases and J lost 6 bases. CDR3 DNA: TGTGCCAGCAGCTTATGGACTAGCGGGCCCAATGAGCAGTTCTTC. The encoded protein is CASSLWTSGPNEQFF. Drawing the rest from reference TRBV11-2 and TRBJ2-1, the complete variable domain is EAGVAQSPRYKIIEKRQSVAFWCNPISGHATLYWYQQILGQGPKLLIQFQNNGVVDDSQLPKDRFSAERLKGVDSTLKIQPAKLEDSAVYLCASSLWTSGPNEQFFGPGTRLTVL.

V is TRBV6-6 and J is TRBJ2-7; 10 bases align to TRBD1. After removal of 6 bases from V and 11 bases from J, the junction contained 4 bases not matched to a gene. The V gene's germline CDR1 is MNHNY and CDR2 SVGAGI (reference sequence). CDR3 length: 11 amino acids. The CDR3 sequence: CASRTGQGEYF. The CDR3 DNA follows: TGTGCCAGCAGGACCGGACAGGGGGAGTACTTC.

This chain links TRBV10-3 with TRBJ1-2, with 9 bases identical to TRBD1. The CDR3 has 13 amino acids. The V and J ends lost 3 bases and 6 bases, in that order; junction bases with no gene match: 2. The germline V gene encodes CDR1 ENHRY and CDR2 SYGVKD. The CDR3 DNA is TGTGCCATCAGTGACGACAGGGGGAATGGCTACACCTTC. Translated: CAISDDRGNGYTF.

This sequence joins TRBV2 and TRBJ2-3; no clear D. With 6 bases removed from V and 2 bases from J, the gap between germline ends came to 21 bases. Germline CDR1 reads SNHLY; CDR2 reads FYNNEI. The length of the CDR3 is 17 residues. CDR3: CASREPLGGRNTDTQYF. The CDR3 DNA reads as TGTGCCAGCAGAGAACCCCTGGGCGGTAGGAACACAGATACGCAGTATTTT.

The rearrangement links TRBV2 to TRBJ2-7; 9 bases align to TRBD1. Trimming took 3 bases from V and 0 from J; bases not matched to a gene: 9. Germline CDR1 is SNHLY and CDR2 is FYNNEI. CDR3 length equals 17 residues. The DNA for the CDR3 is TGTGCCAGCAGTGAGGGTCCCGGGACAGGGAGCTCCTACGAGCAGTACTTC. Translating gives CASSEGPGTGSSYEQYF.

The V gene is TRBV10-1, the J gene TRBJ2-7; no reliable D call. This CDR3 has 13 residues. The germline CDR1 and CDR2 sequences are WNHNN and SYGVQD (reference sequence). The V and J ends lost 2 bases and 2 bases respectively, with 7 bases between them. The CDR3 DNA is TGCGCCAGCAGTGAGGGCAGAGCCTACGAGCAGTACTTC. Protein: CASSEGRAYEQYF.

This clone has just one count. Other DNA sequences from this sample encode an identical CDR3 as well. For the CDR3, the DNA is TGCGCCAGCAGCTTCCGACAGGGCTCCTACGAGCAGTACTTC. It codes for CASSFRQGSYEQYF. The chain has TRBV5-1 and TRBJ2-7; 7 bases agree with TRBD1. The V segment lost 2 bases and the J segment 0 bases; nucleotides outside the gene matches: 2. Germline CDR1 reads SGHRS; CDR2 reads YFSETQ. The CDR3 covers 14 residues.

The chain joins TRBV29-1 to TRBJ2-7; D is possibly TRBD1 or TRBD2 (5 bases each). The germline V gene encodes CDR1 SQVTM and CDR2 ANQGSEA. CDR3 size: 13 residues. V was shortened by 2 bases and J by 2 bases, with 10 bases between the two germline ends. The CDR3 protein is CSVELGVPYEQYF. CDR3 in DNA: TGCAGCGTTGAATTGGGGGTCCCCTACGAGCAGTACTTC.

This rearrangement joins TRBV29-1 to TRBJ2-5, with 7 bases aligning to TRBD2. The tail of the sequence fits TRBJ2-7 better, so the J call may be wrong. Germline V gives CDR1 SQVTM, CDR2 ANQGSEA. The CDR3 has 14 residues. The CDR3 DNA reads TGCAGCGTTGAGGGGCGGGAGAACTCCTACGAGCAGTACTTC. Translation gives CSVEGRENSYEQYF.

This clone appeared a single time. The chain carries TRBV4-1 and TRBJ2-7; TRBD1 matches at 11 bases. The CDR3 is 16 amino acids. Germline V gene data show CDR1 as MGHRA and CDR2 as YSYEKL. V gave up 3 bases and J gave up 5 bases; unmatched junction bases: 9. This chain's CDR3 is CASSHVPGQGVDEQYF. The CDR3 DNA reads TGCGCCAGCAGCCATGTTCCGGGACAGGGGGTTGACGAGCAGTACTTC.